Below, 13 T cell receptor beta chains from the same sample are listed, as sequenced in a study of cytomegalovirus exposure and HLA in healthy donors. The PCR employed 60 Vbeta primers together with 13 Jbeta primers. Sequenced by immunoSEQ multiplex PCR; TCRdb stores in-frame clones only, minus some. The sample consists of more than 95,000 clones, 60% to 85% of them appearing once. The sample consisted of PBMCs. The receptors shown here come from a woman aged 18 to 35 in good health and CMV-seronegative.

This chain joins TRBV9 and TRBJ1-6, with D perhaps matching TRBD1 (6 bases). This CDR3 is 16 amino acids long. V dropped 3 bases and J dropped 0 bases, with 10 bases sitting between them. Germline loops: CDR1 SGDLS, CDR2 YYNGEE. The CDR3 DNA sequence: TGTGCCAGCAGCGCGGACAGAAACTCCTATAATTCACCCCTCCACTTT. This encodes CASSADRNSYNSPLHF. The whole variable domain, remainder taken from reference TRBV9 and TRBJ1-6, is DSGVTQTPKHLITATGQRVTLRCSPRSGDLSVYWYQQSLDQGLQFLIQYYNGEERAKGNILERFSAQQFPDLHSELNLSSLELGDSALYFCASSADRNSYNSPLHFGNGTRLTVT.

This chain connects TRBV4-2 to TRBJ2-5, with 9 bases that match TRBD2. There are 18 residues in the CDR3. CDR1 is LGHNA, CDR2 YNFKEQ, per germline. V lost 0 bases, J lost 7 bases, and 15 bases stayed unmatched. The DNA of the CDR3 is TGTGCCAGCAGCCAAGAAAAAGAGCGGGGGGACCTTTTCTGGACCCAGTACTTC. Translating gives CASSQEKERGDLFWTQYF.

The V call is TRBV5-1, the J call TRBJ1-6, with a weak D call TRBD1 (5 bases). Germline CDR1 and CDR2: SGHRS and YFSETQ. V dropped 4 bases and J dropped 9 bases, with 17 bases sitting between them. The CDR3 runs 15 residues. The CDR3 DNA follows: TGCGCCAGCAGCACAGACAGCTCTCAGGGTTCACCCCTCCACTTT. It codes for CASSTDSSQGSPLHF.

The chain recombines TRBV10-2 with TRBJ1-1; D is unresolved. The CDR3 runs 14 residues. Germline CDR1 and CDR2: WSHSY and SAAADI. With 4 bases removed from V and 0 bases from J, the gap between germline ends came to 9 bases. CDR3 nucleotides: TGCGCCAGCAGTGTGGCAACTATGAACACTGAAGCTTTCTTT. Translated: CASSVATMNTEAFF.

V is TRBV5-4 and J is TRBJ1-2, with no clear D. The CDR3 sequence is 16 residues long. CDR1 SGHNT and CDR2 YYREEE come from the germline V gene (reference sequence). Trimming removed 0 bases from V and 4 bases from J, with 16 bases in between. The DNA for the CDR3 is TGTGCCAGCAGCTTGGGCTCCATTACAGAATCCTATGGCTACACCTTC. This translates into CASSLGSITESYGYTF.

V is TRBV30 and J is TRBJ1-1; the D gene is possibly TRBD1 (5 bases). The germline CDR1 and CDR2 sequences are GTSNPN and SVGIG (reference sequence). The CDR3 consists of 18 residues. Trimming removed 5 bases from V and 1 base from J, with 26 bases in between. CDR3 nucleotide sequence: TGTGCCTGGGGAAAGTTTAGGACACCCGGGCGGCGGAACACTGAAGCTTTCTTT. Translation gives CAWGKFRTPGRRNTEAFF.

This chain connects TRBV7-6 to TRBJ1-2, with D possibly being TRBD1 (5 bases). This CDR3 spans 14 amino acids. V lost 5 bases to trimming and J lost 4 bases, with 14 bases between them. Looked up from germline, CDR1 is SGHVS and CDR2 is FNYEAQ. CDR3 nucleotide sequence: TGTGCCAGCAGCCCGCGGGGGGGTAGCTATGGCTACACCTTC. Translated, it gives CASSPRGGSYGYTF.

V and J are TRBV28 and TRBJ1-6; 8 bases are a match to TRBD1. Trimming removed 7 bases from V and 7 bases from J; junction bases left unmatched: 3. The V gene's germline CDR1 is MDHEN and CDR2 SYDVKM. The length of the CDR3 is 13 residues. CDR3 amino acids: CASKRTGNSPLHF. CDR3 DNA sequence: TGTGCCAGCAAAAGGACAGGGAATTCACCCCTCCACTTT.

The chain combines TRBV7-2 with TRBJ2-4; 16 bases map to TRBD2. Germline CDR1 and CDR2: SGHTA and FQGNSA. J gave up 9 bases and V 5 bases, and 7 bases lay outside the gene matches. The length of the CDR3 is 16 residues. CDR3: CASSLGLAGGLGIQYF. The CDR3 bases are TGTGCCAGCAGCCTGGGACTAGCGGGGGGGCTCGGCATTCAGTACTTC.

This chain connects TRBV19 to TRBJ2-7; 7 bases map to TRBD1. Trimming took 6 bases from V and 2 from J; bases not matched to a gene: 4. The CDR3 consists of 13 residues. Germline CDR1 is LNHDA and CDR2 is SQIVND (reference sequence). CDR3 protein: CASRRQGTYEQYF. Written as DNA, the CDR3 is TGTGCCAGTAGGCGACAGGGAACCTACGAGCAGTACTTC.

The V call is TRBV4-1, the J call TRBJ2-1; 9 nucleotides align to TRBD1. From germline, CDR1 is MGHRA and CDR2 YSYEKL. This CDR3 is built from 16 residues. V lost 6 bases, J lost 2 bases, and 8 bases stayed unmatched. CDR3 protein: CASSLTGTGPYNEQFF. In DNA form, the CDR3 reads TGCGCCAGCAGTCTGACCGGGACAGGGCCCTACAATGAGCAGTTCTTC.

The CDR3 here is CASSHRRDREPDTQYF. DNA of the CDR3: TGTGCCAGCAGCCATCGCCGGGACAGGGAGCCAGATACGCAGTATTTT. The rearrangement uses TRBV7-6 and TRBJ2-3; 9 bases fit TRBD1. CDR1 is SGHVS, CDR2 FNYEAQ, per germline. The trim removed 5 bases at V and 4 bases at J, leaving 10 bases unmatched. This CDR3 is built from 16 residues. Full variable domain (remainder filled in from reference TRBV7-6 and TRBJ2-3): GAGVSQSPRYKVTKRGQDVALRCDPISGHVSLYWYRQALGQGPEFLTYFNYEAQQDKSGLPNDRFSAERPEGSISTLTIQRTEQRDSAMYRCASSHRRDREPDTQYFGPGTRLTVL.

This clone occurred a few times. CDR3 loop: CASSLDMTYEQYF. The CDR3 nucleotides are TGTGCCAGCAGCCTGGACATGACCTACGAGCAGTACTTC. The chain is built from TRBV5-5 and TRBJ2-7; possible D gene TRBD1, 5 bases. The CDR3 runs 13 residues. The germline V gene has CDR1 SGHKS and CDR2 YYEKEE (reference sequence). The V gene lost 4 bases and the J gene lost 2 bases, with 10 bases spanning the gap.